This TCR beta chain was recovered during a study of tumor-infiltrating lymphocytes in primary liver carcinoma (dated by TCRdb to the late 2010s). At the level of the whole study: Between late 2015 and March 2016, five patients in China with histopathologically diagnosed primary liver carcinoma had surgical resection. Of the five patients, three men and two women aged 30 to 69 years, four had hepatocellular carcinoma and one had combined HCC and intrahepatic cholangiocarcinoma. The five patients had tumors of stage T1-T3 N0M0, with maximum diameters ranging from about 4.2 to 10 cm. Samples yielded roughly 3.5 to 8 million productive TCRbeta reads; read depth did not differ significantly between tissue types. The study combined TCRbeta repertoire sequencing, expression microarrays and whole-exome sequencing across five regions of each liver tumor, with adjacent normal tissue and blood. A total of around 35 specimens from 5 patients, comprising some 25 tumor regions, 5 adjacent noncancerous liver tissues and 5 peripheral blood samples, were covered by TCRbeta repertoire sequencing. Repertoires from technical replicates were highly reproducible, with mean shared-clone rates around 0.87 and correlation coefficients above 0.95. Study-wide conclusions, independent of this receptor: Because only the TCR beta chain was sequenced and unpaired alpha chains were not captured, true repertoire diversity is likely underestimated. Bulk unsorted samples precluded comparing CD4+ and CD8+ T cell repertoires. Pairs of tumor regions showed greater repertoire overlap (mean roughly 35%) than tumor-adjacent pairs (17%) or tumor-blood pairs (approximately 15%), which is consistent with antigen-driven expansion. The study included only a few patients, and the authors note findings should be validated in a larger study. The top 250 clones made up a significantly larger repertoire fraction in tumors than in blood (p = 0.039).

CDR1 and CDR2, looked up from the germline V gene, are SQVTM and ANQGSEA. CDR3 length: 12 amino acids, cysteine to phenylalanine. Only CDR3 DNA is held: 36 bases, read in frame from base 1. As concerns this clonotype: This receptor's antigen is unknown. One end of the junction does not line up with germline, which may come from a read error.

TCRbeta-specific cDNA was reverse-transcribed from 500 ng total RNA using a constant-region primer and ProtoScript II reverse transcriptase. Three nested multiplex PCR rounds, following a slightly modified ARM-PCR procedure, were used to build the TCRbeta libraries. Each of the first two PCR rounds ran for about 10 cycles and used multiplex TRBV1-TRBV30 forward primers together with a Cbeta reverse primer. A final 25-cycle PCR with Deep VentR polymerase added sample barcodes and Illumina adapters. Before sequencing, amplicons of 200-500 bp were gel-purified using a QIAquick gel extraction kit. An Illumina HiSeq 2500 was used to sequence the TCRbeta amplicons, generating 250-bp paired-end reads. The published analysis was carried out like this. To recover full CDR3 sequences, reads were quality-trimmed using Trimmomatic v0.33 and paired reads were then merged using FLASH v1.2.11. V, D and J germline segments were assigned to the rearranged TCRbeta sequences using MiGEC v1.2.1b. VDJtools v1.0.0 computed clonotype statistics and Shannon-Wiener diversity indices. Except for diversity analysis, only each sample's 250 most abundant clonotypes were used in subsequent analyses to reduce sampling bias. The public sequencing data were trimmed at Q25 with fastp and processed into clonotypes with MiXCR by TCRdb, which kept only in-frame beta chains. Identical CDR3 proteins give one entry, which carries the most common genes and DNA. The V and J calls here are based on TCRdb, not the publication. This sample holds roughly 180,000 distinct CDR3 sequences; roughly 60% were observed only once. Approximately 68% of the sample lies in the top ten.

Blood RNA was extracted from unsorted whole blood using TRIzol reagent, and germline DNA was obtained with the DNeasy Blood & Tissue kit. Chronic HBV infection was present in the patients, and the patients were treatment-naive at sampling. Before surgery, approximately 3.7 milliliters of peripheral blood were drawn into K2EDTA tubes. This receptor chain uses TRBV29-1 and TRBJ1-2, with the D segment identity uncertain. The receptor's source is a man aged 40-49 years with primary liver carcinoma and hepatitis B virus infection. Sequencing was performed on peripheral blood. Here is the DNA: TGCAGCGCGATAGGAGCTAACTGTGGCTACACCTTC. Its protein product is CSAIGANCGYTF.